These 9 T cell receptor beta chains were all obtained from the same sample, sequenced in a study of beta chain features in type 1 diabetes. The sequenced template was cDNA made from the entire isolated RNA. TCRdb keeps only in-frame clones here, not all; method: immunoSEQ multiplex PCR. The data contain 400,000 or so clones, roughly 9.8% of them singletons. Their recognized antigens are unknown. General study points: Shorter TCRB CDR3s, moderately but significantly so, were found in Type 1 diabetes patients in all four CD4+ subsets.

The sequencing sample was made of central memory CD4+ T cells from blood. These receptors were taken from a man aged 25 to 40 with type 1 diabetes.

This clone was counted many times. Other nucleotide sequences from this sample produce the same CDR3. J is TRBJ2-5 and V is TRBV6-5; no firm D call. V lost 0 bases and J 4 bases, leaving 9 bases between the germline ends. The germline V gene has CDR1 MNHEY and CDR2 SVGAGI. CDR3 length: 14 residues. CDR3 region: CASSYSPGSETQYF. In DNA, the CDR3 is TGTGCCAGCAGTTACTCGCCGGGTTCAGAGACCCAGTACTTC.

This clone came up many times. This chain joins TRBV21-1 and TRBJ1-2; TRBD1, the D gene given by the table, was not confirmed from the DNA. TRBV21-1 is described as a pseudogene. The CDR3 sequence is 12 residues long. This CDR3 is CASTLQGTGYTF. CDR3 nucleotides: TGTGCCAGCACCTTACAGGGGACTGGCTACACCTTC.

The V and J genes are TRBV6-1 and TRBJ2-1, with 14 positions matching TRBD2. CDR1 and CDR2 (germline): MNHNS, SASEGT. The CDR3 length is 19 residues. Losses at the gene ends were 4 bases for V and 0 bases for J; bases not matched to a gene: 8. CDR3 bases: TGTGCCAGCAGTGCCCCGGCCGGGACTAGCGGGAGCTCCTACAATGAGCAGTTCTTC. Amino acids: CASSAPAGTSGSSYNEQFF.

This clone has more than one count but fewer than ten. This chain joins TRBV6-6 and TRBJ1-2; possibly TRBD1 for D (5 bases). The CDR3 consists of 13 residues. V was pared by 2 bases and J by 13 bases, with 17 bases between. The germline gives CDR1 MNHNY, CDR2 SVGAGI (reference sequence). CDR3 region: CASSYMDTAMSTF. CDR3 coding DNA: TGTGCCAGCAGTTACATGGACACCGCGATGAGCACCTTC.

This clone appeared a few times. The chain recombines TRBV11-2 with TRBJ2-1, with D unresolved. V gave up 0 bases and J gave up 7 bases, with 7 bases separating them. Germline values: CDR1 SGHAT, CDR2 FQNNGV. This CDR3 comprises 13 residues. This CDR3 is CASSLELGNEQFF. The CDR3 DNA reads TGTGCCAGCAGCTTAGAACTTGGGAATGAGCAGTTCTTC. Combining the CDR3 with reference TRBV11-2 and TRBJ2-1 gives the whole variable domain EAGVAQSPRYKIIEKRQSVAFWCNPISGHATLYWYQQILGQGPKLLIQFQNNGVVDDSQLPKDRFSAERLKGVDSTLKIQPAKLEDSAVYLCASSLELGNEQFFGPGTRLTVL.

This clone appeared a few times. The genes are TRBV4-2 and TRBJ1-4; 7 nucleotides match TRBD1. The CDR3 covers 16 residues. Germline lookup yields CDR1 LGHNA and CDR2 YNFKEQ. J gave up 4 bases and V 0 bases, and 5 bases lay outside the gene matches. CDR3: CASSQDAGTDNEKLFF. DNA for the CDR3: TGTGCCAGCAGCCAAGACGCCGGGACAGATAATGAAAAACTGTTTTTT.

Note on this clone: With a much larger clone just one base away, this may be a read error. V and J are TRBV4-1 and TRBJ1-1, with a tentative D call TRBD1 (5 bases). The CDR3 length is 15 residues. Germline CDR1 is MGHRA and CDR2 is YSYEKL. Trimming took 1 base from V and 1 from J, leaving 10 bases between them. In nucleotides, the CDR3 is TGCGCCAGCAGCCAAGGGGACGGCGGGAACACTGAAGCTTTCTTT. Translating gives CASSQGDGGNTEAFF.

This sequence joins TRBV30 and TRBJ2-7; D unclear. Deletions cut 2 bases from V and 3 bases from J, with 8 bases between. The CDR3 consists of 12 residues. The germline CDR1 and CDR2 sequences are GTSNPN and SVGIG (reference sequence). The chain's CDR3 is CAWSTYYYEQYF. CDR3 nucleotide sequence: TGTGCCTGGAGTACGTACTACTACGAGCAGTACTTC.

V usage is TRBV6-1 and J usage is TRBJ1-3; D is uncertain. Germline CDR1 reads MNHNS; CDR2 reads SASEGT. V shed 5 bases and J shed 0 bases, with 5 bases lying between them. This CDR3 spans 13 amino acids. CDR3 loop: CASSQVSGNTIYF. As DNA, the CDR3 is TGTGCCAGCAGTCAGGTCTCTGGAAACACCATATATTTT.